Below, 9 T cell receptor beta chains from the same sample are listed, as sequenced in a study of blood T cell repertoires in COVID-19. Sequenced by immunoSEQ multiplex PCR; TCRdb stores in-frame clones only, minus some. The sample shows about 250,000 clones, roughly 90% of them seen only once. Sequenced: PBMCs or T cells enriched from blood (not recorded which). The origin of the receptors is a woman aged 25 to 45 with acute COVID-19.

The rearrangement joins TRBV29-1 to TRBJ1-2, with unresolved D. V lost 0 bases and J 2 bases, leaving 13 bases between the germline ends. The CDR3 is 15 amino acids. Germline V gene sequence: CDR1 SQVTM, CDR2 ANQGSEA. The CDR3: CSVEDRMSQNYGYTF. For the CDR3, the DNA is TGCAGCGTTGAAGATCGTATGTCGCAGAACTATGGCTACACCTTC.

The V call is TRBV6-5, the J call TRBJ2-7; weak D call: TRBD2 (5 bases). This CDR3 region has 15 residues. Deletions cut 6 bases from V and 0 bases from J, with 15 bases between. Looked up from germline, CDR1 is MNHEY and CDR2 is SVGAGI. CDR3: CASSTRAGNSYEQYF. In DNA form, the CDR3 reads TGTGCCAGCAGCACCCGGGCGGGCAACTCCTACGAGCAGTACTTC.

The chain combines TRBV25-1 with TRBJ2-2, with a tentative D call TRBD1 (5 bases). In germline, CDR1 is MGHDK, CDR2 SYGVNS. The V end was cut by 1 base, the J end by 1 base, with 13 bases between. CDR3 length: 17 amino acids. CDR3 in DNA: TGTGCCAGCAGTGAATCCGTTGGGGCAGTGAACACCGGGGAGCTGTTTTTT. Amino acids: CASSESVGAVNTGELFF.

CDR3 protein: CASSPLAGGDYGYTF. CDR3 DNA: TGTGCCAGCTCACCACTAGCAGGGGGTGACTATGGCTACACCTTC. V and J are TRBV18 and TRBJ1-2; 7 bases are shared with TRBD1. The V gene's germline CDR1 is KGHSH and CDR2 LQKENI. V was pared by 1 base and J by 3 bases, with 5 bases of the junction left unmatched. The CDR3 length is 15 residues.

V and J are TRBV27 and TRBJ2-1; a possible D gene is TRBD1 (6 bases). V gave up 5 bases and J gave up 10 bases, with 18 bases separating them. Germline V gene data show CDR1 as MNHEY and CDR2 as SMNVEV (reference sequence). This CDR3 has 14 amino acids. The CDR3 region is CASSPGERGMEQFF. CDR3 nucleotides: TGTGCCAGCAGTCCAGGGGAGAGGGGTATGGAGCAGTTCTTC.

The chain combines TRBV7-9 with TRBJ1-2, with unresolved D. The V end lost 1 base, the J end lost 8 bases, and 8 bases lay between the germline ends. The CDR3 is made up of 12 amino acids. CDR1 and CDR2 (germline): SEHNR, FQNEAQ (reference sequence). DNA for the CDR3: TGTGCCAGCAGCTTAGAGGAGGAGGGCTACACCTTC. Translating gives CASSLEEEGYTF.

The genes are TRBV5-1 and TRBJ1-2, with a tentative D call TRBD1 (5 bases). V dropped 2 bases and J dropped 7 bases, with 24 bases sitting between them. The germline gives CDR1 SGHRS, CDR2 YFSETQ. CDR3 length equals 17 residues. The CDR3 loop is CASSLKVPGDSKGGYTF. The CDR3 bases are TGCGCCAGCAGCTTAAAAGTTCCCGGTGACAGTAAGGGTGGCTACACCTTC.

This clone was recorded a few times. The rearrangement joins TRBV7-6 to TRBJ2-1; D uncertain. V was cut by 1 base and J by 8 bases, with 9 bases left in between. The CDR3 covers 13 residues. Per the germline V gene, CDR1 is SGHVS and CDR2 is FNYEAQ. CDR3 DNA: TGTGCCAGCAGCTTAGACGTGTCGGATGAGCAGTTCTTC. Translated, it gives CASSLDVSDEQFF.

The chain employs TRBV2 and TRBJ1-5; 7 bases align to TRBD1. This CDR3 region has 14 residues. Looked up from germline, CDR1 is SNHLY and CDR2 is FYNNEI. V was pared by 6 bases and J by 7 bases, with 9 bases of the junction left unmatched. CDR3 protein: CASSPGTAWQPQHF. The CDR3 DNA sequence: TGTGCCAGCAGCCCTGGGACAGCATGGCAGCCCCAGCATTTT.